This T cell receptor (beta chain) is drawn from a study of PD-1 blockade in classical Hodgkin lymphoma. Time point of the sample: cycle 4 day 1 (C4D1), after about 6 weeks of nivolumab. Each patient's relapse followed autologous stem cell transplantation, and brentuximab vedotin exposure varied. Regarding the study as a whole: CD4+ TCR diversity, unlike CD8+, climbed significantly by C4D1.

Repertoires were generated with immunoSEQ multiplex PCR, while TCRdb's copy carries only in-frame clones and drops some. The repertoire holds over 75,000 clones, with 90% as singletons. In the case of this clone: Its specificity is not known.

The CDR3 covers 12 residues. Trimming took 5 bases from V and 4 from J; bases not matched to a gene: 2. Per the germline V gene, CDR1 is LNHDA and CDR2 is SQIVND (reference sequence). The sequencing here drew on peripheral blood mononuclear cells (PBMCs), taken before the fourth cycle of nivolumab. The sequence was collected from a human donor with classical Hodgkin lymphoma. This rearrangement joins TRBV19 to TRBJ2-7; 7 bases fit TRBD1. In nucleotides, the CDR3 is TGTGCCAGTAGTCCACAGGGGTACGAGCAGTACTTC. Protein: CASSPQGYEQYF.